This paragraph covers one T cell receptor beta chain sequence. Antigen: not known. The same CDR3 is also encoded by other DNA sequences in this sample. Sequencing was performed with immunoSEQ multiplex PCR; in TCRdb, only in-frame clones are kept and a portion is missing. The sample includes 20,000 to 25,000 clones, about 83% of them seen just once. Every patient had mismatch repair deficiency by PCR or immunohistochemistry. This record belongs to a study of PD-1 blockade in mismatch repair-deficient tumors. Findings and caveats of the study: Tumor-resident clones, often undetectable pretreatment in blood, expanded then contracted after pembrolizumab.

This CDR3 has 13 residues. V was clipped by 0 bases and J by 1 base, with 4 bases between them. Looked up from germline, CDR1 is SGHRS and CDR2 is YFSETQ. This rearrangement joins TRBV5-1 to TRBJ1-1; unclear D gene. The sequence was obtained from an adult with mismatch repair-deficient cancer. The starting material was peripheral blood, obtained 2 weeks after starting pembrolizumab. The CDR3 protein is CASSLAWNTEAFF. In DNA, the CDR3 is TGCGCCAGCAGCTTGGCCTGGAACACTGAAGCTTTCTTT.